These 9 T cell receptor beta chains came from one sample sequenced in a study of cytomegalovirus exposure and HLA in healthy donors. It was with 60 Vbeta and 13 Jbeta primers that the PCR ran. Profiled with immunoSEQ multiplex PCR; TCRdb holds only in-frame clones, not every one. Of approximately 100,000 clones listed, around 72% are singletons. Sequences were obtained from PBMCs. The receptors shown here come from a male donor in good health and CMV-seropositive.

CDR3 region: CATSRDHVAASNEKLFF. DNA of the CDR3: TGTGCCACCAGCAGAGATCATGTTGCGGCTTCTAATGAAAAACTGTTTTTT. This chain links TRBV15 with TRBJ1-4; D not resolved. Between the trimmed V and J ends, which lost 0 bases and 3 bases, there was a span of 14 bases. The CDR3 has 17 residues. Germline V gene lookup returns CDR1 LNHNV and CDR2 YYDKDF (reference sequence).

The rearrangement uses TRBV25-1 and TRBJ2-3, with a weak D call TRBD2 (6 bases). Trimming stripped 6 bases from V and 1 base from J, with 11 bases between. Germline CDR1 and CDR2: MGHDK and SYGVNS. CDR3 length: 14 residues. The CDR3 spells CASRRGLGTDTQYF. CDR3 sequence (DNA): TGTGCCAGCAGGCGGGGTTTGGGCACAGATACGCAGTATTTT.

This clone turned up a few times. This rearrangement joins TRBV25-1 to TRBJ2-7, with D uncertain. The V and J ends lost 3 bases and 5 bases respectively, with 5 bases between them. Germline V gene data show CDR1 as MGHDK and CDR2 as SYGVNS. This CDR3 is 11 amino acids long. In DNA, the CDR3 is TGTGCCAGCAGTGAGCTAAACGAGCAGTACTTC. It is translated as CASSELNEQYF.

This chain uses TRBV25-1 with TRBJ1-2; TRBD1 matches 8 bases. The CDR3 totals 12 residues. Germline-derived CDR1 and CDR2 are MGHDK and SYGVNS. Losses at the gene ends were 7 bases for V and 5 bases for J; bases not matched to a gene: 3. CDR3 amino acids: CASTRTGYGYTF. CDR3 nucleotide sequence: TGTGCCAGCACCAGGACAGGGTATGGCTACACCTTC.

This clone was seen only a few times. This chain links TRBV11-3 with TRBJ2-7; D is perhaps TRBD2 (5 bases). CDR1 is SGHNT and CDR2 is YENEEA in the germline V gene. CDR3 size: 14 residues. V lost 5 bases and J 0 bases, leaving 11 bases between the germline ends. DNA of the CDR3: TGTGCCAGCAGCCCGGGAAGGAGCTCCTACGAGCAGTACTTC. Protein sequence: CASSPGRSSYEQYF.

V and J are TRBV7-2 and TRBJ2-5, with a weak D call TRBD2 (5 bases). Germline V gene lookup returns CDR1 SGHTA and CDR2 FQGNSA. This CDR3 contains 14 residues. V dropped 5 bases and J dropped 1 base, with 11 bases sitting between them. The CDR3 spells CASSPAGVQETQYF. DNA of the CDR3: TGTGCCAGCAGCCCGGCCGGGGTCCAAGAGACCCAGTACTTC.

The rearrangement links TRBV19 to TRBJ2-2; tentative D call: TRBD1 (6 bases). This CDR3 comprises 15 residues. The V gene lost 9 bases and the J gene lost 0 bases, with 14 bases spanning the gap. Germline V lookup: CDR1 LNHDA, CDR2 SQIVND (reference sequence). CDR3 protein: CASATDRSNTGELFF. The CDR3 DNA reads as TGTGCCAGCGCGACGGACAGATCGAACACCGGGGAGCTGTTTTTT.

CDR3 coding DNA: TGTGCCACCGTGGTCGGGGACGAGCAGTACTTC. As protein: CATVVGDEQYF. The chain employs TRBV12-5 and TRBJ2-7; D perhaps matches TRBD2 (5 bases). This CDR3 is 11 amino acids long. CDR1 is LGHNT and CDR2 is FRNRAP in the germline V gene.

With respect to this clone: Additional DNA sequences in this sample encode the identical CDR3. The CDR3 protein is CASSQEWAGNYEQYF. The CDR3 nucleotides are TGCGCCAGCAGCCAAGAGTGGGCAGGAAACTACGAGCAGTACTTC. The V and J genes are TRBV4-3 and TRBJ2-7, with D unresolved. The germline CDR1 and CDR2 sequences are LGHNA and YSLEER. V was cut by 0 bases and J by 3 bases, with 12 bases left in between. The CDR3 is 15 residues long.